One sample yielded the 29 T cell receptor beta chains listed below, sequenced in a study of post-analysis software for immune sequencing data. Study results and limitations: Controls had lower frequencies than patients of 4 or 5 TRBV segments, which included TRBV5-6, TRBV5-1 and TRBV20-1.

Their cognate antigens are unknown. Unique molecular identifiers were carried by the TCR beta cDNA libraries. TCRdb reanalysed the PCR reads using MiXCR and keeps one entry per CDR3 protein. The sample holds more than 500,000 distinct CDR3 sequences; approximately 34% are singletons and the top ten take around 5.9%. The sequenced sample consisted of blood. All receptors come from a girl younger than 18 with multiple sclerosis.

This chain links TRBV7-8 with TRBJ1-4, with unresolved D. V lost 5 bases and J 8 bases, leaving 15 bases between the germline ends. This CDR3 region has 14 residues. Germline V lookup: CDR1 SGHVS, CDR2 FQNEAQ. CDR3 nucleotides: TGTGCCAGCAGCCCCGACCACGGGGAGGAAAAACTGTTTTTT. Translating it yields CASSPDHGEEKLFF.

This clonotype was seen a handful of times. This chain uses TRBV5-1 with TRBJ2-1, with D uncertain. The CDR3 spans 16 residues. Germline loops: CDR1 SGHRS, CDR2 YFSETQ. The ends were cut back, 3 bases at V and 2 bases at J, with 15 bases in the middle. The CDR3 DNA sequence: TGCGCCAGCAGCTCGCCTTCCGGTGGGGCCTACAATGAGCAGTTCTTC. This encodes CASSSPSGGAYNEQFF.

This clonotype was observed a handful of times. The chain's CDR3 is CASSPDIAGAFF. CDR3 DNA: TGCGCCAGCAGCCCGGACATTGCGGGGGCTTTCTTT. The genes are TRBV5-1 and TRBJ1-1; possible D gene TRBD1, 5 bases. The germline CDR1 and CDR2 sequences are SGHRS and YFSETQ. The CDR3 has 12 residues. The V end lost 4 bases, the J end lost 11 bases, and 15 bases lay between the germline ends.

This clonotype has a handful of counts. The chain is built from TRBV29-1 and TRBJ1-1; the match to TRBD1 covers 8 bases. The germline gives CDR1 SQVTM, CDR2 ANQGSEA. The trim removed 1 base at V and 11 bases at J, leaving 12 bases unmatched. This CDR3 is 14 amino acids long. The CDR3 loop reads CSVEGTGREVEAFF. Written as DNA, the CDR3 is TGCAGCGTTGAAGGGACAGGGCGAGAAGTAGAGGCTTTCTTT.

This chain joins TRBV7-3 and TRBJ2-4, with 13 bases that match TRBD2. V lost 3 bases, J lost 13 bases, and 3 bases stayed unmatched. The germline V gene encodes CDR1 SGHTA and CDR2 FQGTGA. The CDR3 consists of 13 residues. The CDR3 protein is CASSFGLAGEQYF. The CDR3, as DNA: TGTGCCAGCAGCTTTGGACTAGCGGGAGAGCAGTACTTC.

This clonotype has a handful of counts. CDR3 sequence reads: CASSLSFGGAYEQYF. The DNA of the CDR3 is TGCGCCAGCAGCTTGAGTTTCGGGGGAGCCTACGAGCAGTACTTC. The gene calls are TRBV5-1 and TRBJ2-7; D is perhaps TRBD2 (6 bases). V lost 1 base and J lost 2, with 13 bases in between. Germline V gene data show CDR1 as SGHRS and CDR2 as YFSETQ. This CDR3 spans 15 amino acids.

The rearrangement joins TRBV5-6 to TRBJ1-2; 10 bases fit TRBD1. There are 17 residues in the CDR3. Germline trimming cut 4 bases from V and 1 base from J; bases unmatched to any gene: 10. The germline V gene has CDR1 SGHDT and CDR2 YYEEEE. The CDR3 DNA reads TGTGCCAGCAGCACGTGGACAGGGGGGCCGGTTAACTATGGCTACACCTTC. Amino acid sequence: CASSTWTGGPVNYGYTF. Using reference TRBV5-6 and TRBJ1-2 for the parts outside the CDR3, the full variable domain is DAGVTQSPTHLIKTRGQQVTLRCSPKSGHDTVSWYQQALGQGPQFIFQYYEEEERQRGNFPDRFSGHQFPNYSSELNVNALLLGDSALYLCASSTWTGGPVNYGYTFGSGTRLTVV.

The chain carries TRBV12-3 or TRBV12-4 and TRBJ2-5; D tentatively reads TRBD1 or TRBD2 (6 bases each). CDR3 length: 14 amino acids. V dropped 6 bases and J dropped 2 bases, with 13 bases sitting between them. For the CDR3, the DNA is TGTGCCAGCAGCAAACAAGGGGGGCAAGAGACCCAGTACTTC. Translation gives CASSKQGGQETQYF.

J is TRBJ2-3 and V is TRBV29-1; D remains unclear. Trimming cost V 4 bases and J 0 bases, with 8 bases left between them. Germline V gene data show CDR1 as SQVTM and CDR2 as ANQGSEA. CDR3 length: 13 residues. The CDR3 bases are TGCAGCGTTGGGGCAGCTAGCACAGATACGCAGTATTTT. It codes for CSVGAASTDTQYF.

The chain links TRBV27 to TRBJ2-5; no definite D call. Between the trimmed V and J ends, which lost 4 bases and 2 bases, there was a span of 11 bases. Germline-derived CDR1 and CDR2 are MNHEY and SMNVEV (reference sequence). The CDR3 is 14 residues long. CDR3 DNA: TGTGCCAGCAGTTCAGGACGGTTTCAAGAGACCCAGTACTTC. Its protein product is CASSSGRFQETQYF.

The chain uses TRBV5-1 and TRBJ2-5; 8 nucleotides match TRBD1. After removal of 3 bases from V and 5 bases from J, the junction contained 6 bases not matched to a gene. The CDR3 has 14 amino acids. Germline-derived CDR1 and CDR2 are SGHRS and YFSETQ. The CDR3 sequence: CASSWTGMYETQYF. The DNA of the CDR3 is TGCGCCAGCAGCTGGACAGGGATGTACGAGACCCAGTACTTC.

This clonotype was picked up a small number of times. This may be a read error, as it is one base from a much larger clone. This rearrangement joins TRBV29-1 to TRBJ2-4, with 9 bases aligning to TRBD1. The V segment lost 3 bases and the J segment 8 bases; nucleotides outside the gene matches: 8. Germline CDR1 reads SQVTM; CDR2 reads ANQGSEA. The CDR3 covers 14 residues. In DNA form, the CDR3 reads TGCAGCGTTGATCCGGGACAGGGAGGGGACATTCAGTACTTC. Residues: CSVDPGQGGDIQYF.

The chain joins TRBV11-2 to TRBJ2-3, with TRBD1 matching over 9 bases. The J segment lost 3 bases and the V segment lost 7 bases, leaving 14 bases of the junction unmatched. CDR1 and CDR2 (germline): SGHAT, FQNNGV. The CDR3 is made up of 17 amino acids. The DNA of the CDR3 is TGTGCCAGCAACCCCCCGAATGGACAGGGGTCGACAGATACGCAGTATTTT. This translates into CASNPPNGQGSTDTQYF.

The V and J genes are TRBV12-3 or TRBV12-4 and TRBJ1-5; weak D call: TRBD1 (5 bases). Trimming removed 6 bases at V and 4 bases at J, with 16 bases between. The length of the CDR3 is 15 residues. CDR3 coding DNA: TGTGCCAGCAGCCGTAGCGCAGGGTTTAATCAGCCCCAGCATTTT. This gives the protein CASSRSAGFNQPQHF.

The V and J genes are TRBV7-9 and TRBJ2-1, with a tentative D call TRBD2 (6 bases). CDR3 length: 13 amino acids. The V and J ends lost 8 bases and 2 bases respectively, with 10 bases between them. The germline CDR1 and CDR2 sequences are SEHNR and FQNEAQ (reference sequence). DNA for the CDR3: TGTGCCAGCGGAGGGAGTCCCTACAATGAGCAGTTCTTC. It yields the protein CASGGSPYNEQFF.

V and J are TRBV19 and TRBJ2-7, with 7 bases lining up with TRBD2. The CDR3 covers 13 residues. Germline CDR1 is LNHDA and CDR2 is SQIVND (reference sequence). The junction had 9 bases not matched to a gene; V was cut back by 10 bases and J by 3 bases. The CDR3 nucleotides read TGTGCCACCATGGGGGGGGAGTTCTACGAGCAGTACTTC. Its translation: CATMGGEFYEQYF. The full variable domain, completed using reference TRBV19 and TRBJ2-7, is DGGITQSPKYLFRKEGQNVTLSCEQNLNHDAMYWYRQDPGQGLRLIYYSQIVNDFQKGDIAEGYSVSREKKESFPLTVTSAQKNPTAFYLCATMGGEFYEQYFGPGTRLTVT.

The chain links TRBV9 to TRBJ2-7; 8 bases map to TRBD2. V shed 3 bases, J shed 4 bases, and the junction held 6 bases outside the gene matches. CDR1 and CDR2 (germline): SGDLS, YYNGEE. The length of the CDR3 is 14 residues. CDR3 nucleotide sequence: TGTGCCAGCAGCGGTAGCGGGGCGGGGTACGAGCAGTACTTC. Residues: CASSGSGAGYEQYF. The variable domain in full, with the rest retrieved from reference TRBV9 and TRBJ2-7, is DSGVTQTPKHLITATGQRVTLRCSPRSGDLSVYWYQQSLDQGLQFLIQYYNGEERAKGNILERFSAQQFPDLHSELNLSSLELGDSALYFCASSGSGAGYEQYFGPGTRLTVT.

The J gene is TRBJ1-2, the V gene TRBV4-1; possible D gene TRBD1, 5 bases. CDR1 is MGHRA, CDR2 YSYEKL, per germline. CDR3 length: 12 amino acids. Trimming took 4 bases from V and 5 from J, leaving 8 bases between them. CDR3 region: CASSPPGYGYTF. The CDR3 DNA is TGCGCCAGCAGCCCCCCAGGGTATGGCTACACCTTC.

The rearrangement uses TRBV4-1 and TRBJ2-5, with D possibly matching TRBD1 (6 bases). The V end lost 4 bases, the J end lost 5 bases, and 17 bases lay between the germline ends. Germline V CDR1 and CDR2: MGHRA, YSYEKL. The CDR3 is made up of 15 amino acids. The CDR3 sequence: CASSRSPNQGETQYF. CDR3 sequence (DNA): TGCGCCAGCAGCCGTAGTCCGAACCAGGGGGAGACCCAGTACTTC.

This clonotype was detected only a few times. The chain is built from TRBV9 and TRBJ2-1; 8 bases match TRBD2. The CDR3 totals 16 residues. The ends lost 1 base at V and 7 bases at J; junction bases unmatched: 10. The V gene's germline CDR1 is SGDLS and CDR2 YYNGEE. In nucleotides, the CDR3 is TGTGCCAGCAGCGTACAACTAGCGGCCTGGGGGAATGAGCAGTTCTTC. Amino acids: CASSVQLAAWGNEQFF.

The chain has TRBV12-3 or TRBV12-4 and TRBJ1-2; D not certain. The V gene lost 3 bases and the J gene lost 6 bases, with 17 bases spanning the gap. The CDR3 has 15 residues. The DNA of the CDR3 is TGTGCCAGCAGTTTGGGTACGCGGTTTTGGGATGGCTACACCTTC. Translating gives CASSLGTRFWDGYTF.

V is TRBV7-9 and J is TRBJ2-1, with a tentative D call TRBD2 (5 bases). Trimming stripped 5 bases from V and 8 bases from J, with 16 bases between. The CDR3 contains 14 residues. Germline V gene sequence: CDR1 SEHNR, CDR2 FQNEAQ (reference sequence). CDR3 sequence: CASSPGNPAHEQFF. The CDR3, as DNA: TGTGCCAGCAGCCCGGGAAATCCGGCGCATGAGCAGTTCTTC.

The table lists this clonotype with a few counts. The V and J genes are TRBV4-2 and TRBJ2-1; D unresolved. CDR1 LGHNA and CDR2 YNFKEQ come from the germline V gene. The CDR3 sequence is 14 residues long. V lost 2 bases and J 4 bases, leaving 9 bases between the germline ends. Written as DNA, the CDR3 is TGTGCCAGCAGCCAATCTACTGGGTACAATGAGCAGTTCTTC. Encoded protein: CASSQSTGYNEQFF.

Notes on this clonotype: A read error may be the cause here, since a much bigger clone is one base away. V is TRBV12-3 or TRBV12-4 and J is TRBJ1-4; a possible D gene is TRBD1 (6 bases). CDR3 length equals 12 residues. The CDR3 here is CVSSLGALKLFF. CDR3 bases: TGTGTCAGCAGTTTGGGGGCCCTAAAACTGTTTTTT.

In this sample, this clonotype turned up many times. This chain connects TRBV20-1 to TRBJ2-3; D is ambiguous. The CDR3 loop spans 15 amino acids. The V gene lost 2 bases and the J gene lost 7 bases, with 19 bases spanning the gap. CDR1 is DFQATT and CDR2 is SNEGSKA in the germline V gene (reference sequence). The CDR3, as DNA: TGCAGTGCTAGAATTTCCTATGCTTCCGACAATACGCAGTATTTT. This translates into CSARISYASDNTQYF.

This clonotype was recorded a few times. The chain carries TRBV6-2 or TRBV6-3 and TRBJ2-7, with D hard to call. V gave up 6 bases and J gave up 4 bases, with 13 bases separating them. Germline loops: CDR1 MNHEY, CDR2 SVGEGT. This CDR3 is built from 13 residues. The CDR3 DNA is TGTGCCAGCAGCTCCGGGCCCAAATACGAGCAGTACTTC. The encoded protein is CASSSGPKYEQYF.

The table lists this clonotype with a few counts. This rearrangement joins TRBV7-2 to TRBJ2-7; D is unclear. The CDR3 is 13 residues long. Germline assignment: CDR1 SGHTA and CDR2 FQGNSA. V lost 1 base to trimming and J lost 8 bases, with 12 bases between them. CDR3 sequence (DNA): TGTGCCAGCAGCTTAGGCCCTGGTGGACAGCAGTACTTC. Protein product: CASSLGPGGQQYF.

This clonotype has just a few counts. The V call is TRBV6-5, the J call TRBJ2-1; TRBD2 aligns across 15 bases. With V trimmed by 6 bases and J by 9 bases, 6 bases remained unmatched. This CDR3 comprises 15 residues. The germline CDR1 and CDR2 sequences are MNHEY and SVGAGI. Here the CDR3 reads CASSGLAGGNAEQFF. The DNA of the CDR3 is TGTGCCAGCAGCGGACTAGCGGGGGGGAACGCTGAGCAGTTCTTC.

The chain couples TRBV28 to TRBJ2-3, with TRBD2 matching over 7 bases. The CDR3 loop spans 16 amino acids. From germline, CDR1 is MDHEN and CDR2 SYDVKM. V was clipped by 5 bases and J by 4 bases; unmatched bases: 12. The CDR3 is CASSQFLGGGADTQYF. The CDR3 nucleotides read TGTGCCAGCAGTCAGTTCCTGGGGGGAGGGGCAGATACGCAGTATTTT.